The 31 T cell receptor beta chains below were found in one sample sequenced in a study of T cell responses to AZD1222 COVID-19 vaccine. The method was immunoSEQ multiplex PCR; TCRdb's version includes in-frame clones alone and lacks a portion of them. In the table there are 43,000 or so clones, 80% to 95% of which are singletons. The sample consisted of peripheral blood, taken 28 days after the second AZD1222 dose. The receptors shown here come from an adult who received the AZD1222 COVID-19 vaccine.

The chain uses TRBV7-9 and TRBJ1-1; no reliable D call. The CDR3 has 14 amino acids. V lost 5 bases, J lost 1 base, and 11 bases lay in between. Germline assignment: CDR1 SEHNR and CDR2 FQNEAQ (reference sequence). CDR3 sequence reads: CASSQKSTNTEAFF. The CDR3 nucleotides are TGTGCCAGCAGCCAGAAAAGTACGAACACTGAAGCTTTCTTT.

This clone was detected once. This rearrangement joins TRBV9 to TRBJ1-1; D perhaps matches TRBD1 (6 bases). This CDR3 contains 14 residues. Germline V gene sequence: CDR1 SGDLS, CDR2 YYNGEE. The V and J ends lost 4 bases and 5 bases respectively, with 15 bases between them. CDR3 protein: CASSIGGGLTEAFF. CDR3 nucleotides: TGTGCCAGCAGCATTGGGGGCGGGTTGACTGAAGCTTTCTTT.

This chain joins TRBV27 and TRBJ1-5; D is uncertain. This CDR3 has 13 residues. V was cut by 3 bases and J by 2 bases, with 5 bases left in between. Germline loops: CDR1 MNHEY, CDR2 SMNVEV (reference sequence). The chain's CDR3 is CASSLQGNQPQHF. The CDR3 DNA follows: TGTGCCAGCAGTTTGCAGGGCAATCAGCCCCAGCATTTT.

The chain employs TRBV10-1 and TRBJ2-3, with D possibly called TRBD1 or TRBD2 (6 bases each). The CDR3 is made up of 14 amino acids. Germline V gives CDR1 WNHNN, CDR2 SYGVQD (reference sequence). Trimming took 3 bases from V and 4 from J, leaving 11 bases between them. This CDR3 reads CASSDGGRSDTQYF. The CDR3 DNA reads TGCGCCAGCAGTGATGGGGGGCGATCAGATACGCAGTATTTT.

V and J are TRBV30 and TRBJ2-3, with D perhaps being TRBD1 or TRBD2 (5 bases each). CDR3 length equals 13 residues. Germline CDR1 is GTSNPN and CDR2 is SVGIG (reference sequence). Deletions cut 3 bases from V and 0 bases from J, with 7 bases between. CDR3 region: CAWSGASTDTQYF. The DNA for the CDR3 is TGTGCCTGGAGCGGGGCTAGCACAGATACGCAGTATTTT.

The chain carries TRBV4-2 and TRBJ1-5, with TRBD1 matching 7 bases. V shed 1 base, J shed 7 bases, and the junction held 7 bases outside the gene matches. CDR1 and CDR2 (germline): LGHNA, YNFKEQ. The CDR3 length is 15 residues. The CDR3 sequence: CASSQVQGQAQPQHF. The CDR3 nucleotides are TGTGCCAGCAGCCAAGTACAGGGGCAGGCACAGCCCCAGCATTTT.

This chain links TRBV9 with TRBJ2-1; 10 bases are a match to TRBD2. The CDR3 loop spans 15 amino acids. The J segment lost 9 bases and the V segment lost 4 bases, leaving 10 bases of the junction unmatched. Germline values: CDR1 SGDLS, CDR2 YYNGEE. The CDR3 here is CASSSTGTSDSEQFF. CDR3 bases: TGTGCCAGCAGCTCGACCGGGACTAGCGATAGTGAGCAGTTCTTC.

The chain combines TRBV28 with TRBJ1-5; D not resolved. V lost 5 bases and J lost 6, with 17 bases in between. The CDR3 runs to 15 residues. Germline loops: CDR1 MDHEN, CDR2 SYDVKM. The CDR3 coding sequence is TGTGCCAGCAGTGAACCCGGGCCCTTAGGTCAGCCCCAGCATTTT. The encoded protein is CASSEPGPLGQPQHF.

This clone is a singleton in its sample. CDR3 region: CAIRGGGEGEAFF. The CDR3 bases are TGTGCCATCAGGGGTGGAGGGGAAGGTGAAGCTTTCTTT. The genes are TRBV10-3 and TRBJ1-1; D is possibly TRBD1 (5 bases). The CDR3 length is 13 residues. V lost 6 bases and J lost 7, with 15 bases in between. Germline V CDR1 and CDR2: ENHRY, SYGVKD.

For the CDR3, the DNA is TGTGCCATCAGTTCGGGACTAGCGGGGGATCAAGAGACCCAGTACTTC. Amino acids: CAISSGLAGDQETQYF. The gene calls are TRBV10-3 and TRBJ2-5; 14 nucleotides align to TRBD2. The CDR3 spans 16 residues. J lost 2 bases, V lost 5 bases, and 4 bases had no gene match. In germline, CDR1 is ENHRY, CDR2 SYGVKD.

The chain has TRBV6-2 or TRBV6-3 and TRBJ1-5, with D uncertain. The CDR3 covers 12 residues. V lost 2 bases and J lost 2, with 1 base in between. CDR1 is MNHEY and CDR2 is SVGEGT in the germline V gene. The DNA for the CDR3 is TGTGCCAGCAGTTACGGCAATCAGCCCCAGCATTTT. This gives the protein CASSYGNQPQHF.

A single count supports this clone. The chain is built from TRBV5-1 and TRBJ1-2; TRBD1 matches 8 bases. The trim removed 3 bases at V and 0 bases at J, leaving 4 bases unmatched. Germline loops: CDR1 SGHRS, CDR2 YFSETQ. CDR3 length equals 15 residues. CDR3 amino acids: CASSSTGETNYGYTF. The CDR3 nucleotides are TGCGCCAGCAGCTCGACAGGGGAGACTAACTATGGCTACACCTTC.

The V call is TRBV5-1, the J call TRBJ2-5, with D possibly TRBD1 on 5 matching bases. CDR3 length: 15 residues. Per germline, CDR1 SGHRS and CDR2 YFSETQ. V lost 7 bases, J lost 4 bases, and 20 bases lay in between. The CDR3 region has the DNA TGCGCCAGCCGGACACTTGGAAGGGTCGTAGAGACCCAGTACTTC. This encodes CASRTLGRVVETQYF.

This sequence joins TRBV7-2 and TRBJ1-3; D is unclear. The CDR3 runs to 13 residues. The V end was cut by 6 bases, the J end by 2 bases, with 8 bases between. Germline loops: CDR1 SGHTA, CDR2 FQGNSA. CDR3 in DNA: TGTGCCAGCAGTTCCTACCCTGGAAACACCATATATTTT. This encodes CASSSYPGNTIYF.

V usage is TRBV2 and J usage is TRBJ1-2; D possibly corresponds to TRBD1 (5 bases). Between the trimmed V and J ends, which lost 1 base and 7 bases, there was a span of 13 bases. This CDR3 contains 14 residues. Germline-derived CDR1 and CDR2 are SNHLY and FYNNEI. CDR3 sequence reads: CASSEVGPGSGYTF. DNA of the CDR3: TGTGCCAGCAGTGAAGTGGGACCAGGAAGTGGCTACACCTTC.

The V gene is TRBV2, the J gene TRBJ2-3; no clear D gene. Looked up from germline, CDR1 is SNHLY and CDR2 is FYNNEI. Trimming took 11 bases from V and 6 from J, leaving 15 bases between them. This CDR3 is 12 amino acids long. DNA for the CDR3: TGTGCCTCCGATACTCCGGGCGATACGCAGTATTTT. Its protein product is CASDTPGDTQYF.

This rearrangement joins TRBV13 to TRBJ1-3; the D gene is possibly TRBD1 (5 bases). Germline V gene lookup returns CDR1 PRHDT and CDR2 FYEKMQ (reference sequence). Trimming stripped 5 bases from V and 6 bases from J, with 11 bases between. The CDR3 length is 13 residues. The CDR3 loop is CASSLRVTNTIYF. The CDR3 nucleotides read TGTGCCAGCAGCCTCAGGGTTACAAACACCATATATTTT.

This CDR3 reads CASSALGTGRAHGYTF. The CDR3 DNA is TGTGCCAGCAGTGCACTCGGGACAGGGAGGGCCCATGGCTACACCTTC. The chain couples TRBV6-1 to TRBJ1-2; TRBD1 agrees at 9 bases. This CDR3 comprises 16 residues. Germline CDR1 MNHNS, CDR2 SASEGT. Trimming cost V 4 bases and J 6 bases; bases outside gene matches: 12.

This sequence joins TRBV30 and TRBJ1-6; D gene unclear. Trimming cost V 3 bases and J 5 bases, with 17 bases left between them. The CDR3 loop spans 16 amino acids. The germline V gene encodes CDR1 GTSNPN and CDR2 SVGIG (reference sequence). CDR3 nucleotide sequence: TGTGCCTGGAGGACCCCTCAAAAGAACGATAATTCACCCCTCCACTTT. Protein: CAWRTPQKNDNSPLHF. The complete variable domain, with remaining parts taken from reference TRBV30 and TRBJ1-6, reads SQTIHQWPATLVQPVGSPLSLECTVEGTSNPNLYWYRQAAGRGLQLLFYSVGIGQISSEVPQNLSASRPQDRQFILSSKKLLLSDSGFYLCAWRTPQKNDNSPLHFGNGTRLTVT.

The chain uses TRBV29-1 and TRBJ1-1; D is possibly TRBD1 (5 bases). This CDR3 is built from 12 residues. V lost 6 bases to trimming and J lost 2 bases, with 10 bases between them. Germline-derived CDR1 and CDR2 are SQVTM and ANQGSEA. DNA of the CDR3: TGCAGCGTAGCGGGACCCAACACTGAAGCTTTCTTT. Protein product: CSVAGPNTEAFF.

This clone occurred once. The chain carries TRBV6-2 or TRBV6-3 and TRBJ2-5; TRBD1 aligns across 7 bases. Germline values: CDR1 MNHEY, CDR2 SVGEGT. The CDR3 spans 13 residues. V shed 2 bases, J shed 7 bases, and the junction held 4 bases outside the gene matches. The CDR3 loop is CASSYGAGGTQYF. The CDR3 bases are TGTGCCAGCAGTTACGGCGCAGGGGGGACCCAGTACTTC.

V and J are TRBV21-1 and TRBJ1-4. TRBV21-1 is a listed pseudogene. The CDR3 runs 16 residues. CDR3 in amino acids: CASSKVKRVRAEKLFF. CDR3 DNA: TGTGCCAGCAGCAAAGTTAAACGGGTAAGGGCAGAAAAACTGTTTTTT.

The chain has TRBV7-9 and TRBJ1-6; D is possibly TRBD1 (5 bases). This CDR3 comprises 15 residues. V gave up 0 bases and J gave up 7 bases, with 10 bases separating them. CDR1 is SEHNR, CDR2 FQNEAQ, per germline (reference sequence). The CDR3 region is CASSLAGRENSPLHF. The CDR3, as DNA: TGTGCCAGCAGCTTAGCGGGACGGGAAAATTCACCCCTCCACTTT.

The chain combines TRBV11-2 with TRBJ2-5; D gene ambiguous. V lost 1 base to trimming and J lost 0 bases, with 3 bases between them. The CDR3 loop spans 13 amino acids. Germline V gene data show CDR1 as SGHAT and CDR2 as FQNNGV. The CDR3 protein is CASSLGYQETQYF. The DNA of the CDR3 is TGTGCCAGCAGCTTAGGGTACCAAGAGACCCAGTACTTC. The variable domain in full, completed from reference TRBV11-2 and TRBJ2-5, reads EAGVAQSPRYKIIEKRQSVAFWCNPISGHATLYWYQQILGQGPKLLIQFQNNGVVDDSQLPKDRFSAERLKGVDSTLKIQPAKLEDSAVYLCASSLGYQETQYFGPGTRLLVL.

V is TRBV28 and J is TRBJ1-2; a weak D match, TRBD1 (5 bases). Germline V CDR1 and CDR2: MDHEN, SYDVKM. The CDR3 covers 13 residues. The V and J ends lost 5 bases and 0 bases respectively, with 7 bases between them. The chain's CDR3 is CASSVTANYGYTF. As DNA, the CDR3 is TGTGCCAGCAGTGTGACAGCTAACTATGGCTACACCTTC.

The J gene is TRBJ1-2, the V gene TRBV30; D possibly corresponds to TRBD1 (5 bases). This CDR3 has 15 residues. With 3 bases removed from V and 2 bases from J, the gap between germline ends came to 16 bases. Looked up from germline, CDR1 is GTSNPN and CDR2 is SVGIG (reference sequence). CDR3 coding DNA: TGTGCCTGGAGACCTGGGTGGGGCGAGAACTATGGCTACACCTTC. It yields the protein CAWRPGWGENYGYTF.

J is TRBJ2-7 and V is TRBV5-1, with D uncertain. CDR1 is SGHRS, CDR2 YFSETQ, per germline. V lost 2 bases and J 2 bases, leaving 17 bases between the germline ends. This CDR3 comprises 16 residues. The CDR3 DNA follows: TGCGCCAGCAGCTTTGGTAGCACCCAAGGGCCCTACGAGCAGTACTTC. Translation gives CASSFGSTQGPYEQYF.

In this sample, this clone turned up once. This rearrangement joins TRBV2 to TRBJ1-1; 7 bases are shared with TRBD1. Looked up from germline, CDR1 is SNHLY and CDR2 is FYNNEI. Germline trimming cut 6 bases from V and 12 bases from J; bases unmatched to any gene: 22. The CDR3 covers 16 residues. CDR3 protein: CASREARTLTGAPTFF. The CDR3 coding sequence is TGTGCCAGCAGGGAGGCCCGAACCCTAACAGGGGCCCCAACTTTCTTT.

V gene TRBV6-5 combines with J gene TRBJ2-1; the D is unclear. Trimming pared 0 bases from V and 7 bases from J, leaving 7 bases between. The CDR3 contains 13 residues. CDR1 is MNHEY, CDR2 SVGAGI, per germline. As DNA, the CDR3 is TGTGCCAGCAGTTACTCGGATTCGAATGAGCAGTTCTTC. It translates to CASSYSDSNEQFF.

The chain couples TRBV5-1 to TRBJ2-5; possibly TRBD1 or TRBD2 for D (6 bases each). CDR1 is SGHRS, CDR2 YFSETQ, per germline. The ends were cut back, 5 bases at V and 5 bases at J, with 19 bases in the middle. The CDR3 extends over 15 amino acids. CDR3 nucleotide sequence: TGCGCCAGCAGAGAGCAGGGGAGACGGGAGGAGACCCAGTACTTC. This gives the protein CASREQGRREETQYF.

This sequence joins TRBV6-1 and TRBJ2-3; 8 bases agree with TRBD1. The J segment lost 0 bases and the V segment lost 1 base, leaving 3 bases of the junction unmatched. Looked up from germline, CDR1 is MNHNS and CDR2 is SASEGT. CDR3 size: 16 residues. The CDR3 spells CASSEGTGTSTDTQYF. CDR3 nucleotides: TGTGCCAGCAGTGAAGGGACAGGGACTAGCACAGATACGCAGTATTTT.